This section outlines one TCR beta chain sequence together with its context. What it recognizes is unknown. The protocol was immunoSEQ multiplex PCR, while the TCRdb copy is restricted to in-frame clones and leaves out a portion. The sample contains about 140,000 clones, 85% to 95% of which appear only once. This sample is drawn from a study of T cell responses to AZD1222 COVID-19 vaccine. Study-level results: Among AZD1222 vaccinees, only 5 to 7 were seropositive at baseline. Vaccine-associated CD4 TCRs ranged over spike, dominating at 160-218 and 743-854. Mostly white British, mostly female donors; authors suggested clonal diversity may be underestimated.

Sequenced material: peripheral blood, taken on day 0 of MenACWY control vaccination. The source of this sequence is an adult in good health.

CDR3 amino acids: CASSLEWTGIAEAFF. CDR3 DNA sequence: TGTGCCAGCAGCTTAGAGTGGACAGGTATCGCTGAAGCTTTCTTT. This rearrangement joins TRBV11-1 to TRBJ1-1; 7 bases are shared with TRBD1. The CDR3 covers 15 residues. The germline V gene encodes CDR1 SGHAT and CDR2 FQDESV (reference sequence). Losses at the gene ends were 1 base for V and 6 bases for J; bases not matched to a gene: 8.